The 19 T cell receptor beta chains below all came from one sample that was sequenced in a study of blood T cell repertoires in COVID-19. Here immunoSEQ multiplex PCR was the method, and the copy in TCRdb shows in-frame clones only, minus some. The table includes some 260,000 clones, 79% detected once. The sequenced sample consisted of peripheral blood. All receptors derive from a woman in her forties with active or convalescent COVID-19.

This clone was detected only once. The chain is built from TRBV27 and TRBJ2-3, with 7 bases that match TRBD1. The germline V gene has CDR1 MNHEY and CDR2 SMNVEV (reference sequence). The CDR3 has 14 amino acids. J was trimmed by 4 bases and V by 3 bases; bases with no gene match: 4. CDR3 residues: CASSLVTGSDTQYF. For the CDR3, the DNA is TGTGCCAGCAGTTTGGTGACAGGGTCAGATACGCAGTATTTT.

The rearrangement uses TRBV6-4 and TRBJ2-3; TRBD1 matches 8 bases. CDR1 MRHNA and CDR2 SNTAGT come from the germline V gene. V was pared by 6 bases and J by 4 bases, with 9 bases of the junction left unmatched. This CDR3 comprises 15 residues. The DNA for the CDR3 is TGTGCCAGCAGCGTAGGACAGGGATTTTCAGATACGCAGTATTTT. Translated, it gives CASSVGQGFSDTQYF.

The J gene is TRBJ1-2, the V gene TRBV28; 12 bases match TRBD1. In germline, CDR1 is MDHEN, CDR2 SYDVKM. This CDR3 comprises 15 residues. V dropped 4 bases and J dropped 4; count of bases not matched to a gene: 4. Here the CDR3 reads CASSSPGQGAYGYTF. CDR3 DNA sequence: TGTGCCAGCAGTTCACCGGGACAGGGGGCCTATGGCTACACCTTC.

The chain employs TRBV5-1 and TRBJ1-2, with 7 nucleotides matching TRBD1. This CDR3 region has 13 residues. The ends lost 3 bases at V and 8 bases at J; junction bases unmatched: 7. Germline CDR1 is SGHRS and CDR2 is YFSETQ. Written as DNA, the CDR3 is TGCGCCAGCAGCTGGGACAGTGAAGAGGGCTACACCTTC. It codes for CASSWDSEEGYTF.

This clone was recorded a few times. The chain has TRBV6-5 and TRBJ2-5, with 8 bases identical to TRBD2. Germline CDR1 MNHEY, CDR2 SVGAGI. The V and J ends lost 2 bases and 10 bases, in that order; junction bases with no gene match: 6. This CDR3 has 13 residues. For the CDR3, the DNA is TGTGCCAGCAGTTACCCGGGACTAGGAATCCAGTACTTC. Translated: CASSYPGLGIQYF.

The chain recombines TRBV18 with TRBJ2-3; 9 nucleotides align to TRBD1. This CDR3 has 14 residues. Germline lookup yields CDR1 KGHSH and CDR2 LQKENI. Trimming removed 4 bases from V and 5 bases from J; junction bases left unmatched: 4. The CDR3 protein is CASSLDRGIDTQYF. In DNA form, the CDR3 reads TGTGCCAGCTCACTGGACAGGGGTATAGATACGCAGTATTTT.

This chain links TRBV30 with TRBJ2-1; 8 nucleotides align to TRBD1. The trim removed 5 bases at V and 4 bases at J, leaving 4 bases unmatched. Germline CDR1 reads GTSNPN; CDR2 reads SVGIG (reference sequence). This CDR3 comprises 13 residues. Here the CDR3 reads CAWGQGVYNEQFF. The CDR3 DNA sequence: TGTGCCTGGGGACAGGGAGTATACAATGAGCAGTTCTTC.

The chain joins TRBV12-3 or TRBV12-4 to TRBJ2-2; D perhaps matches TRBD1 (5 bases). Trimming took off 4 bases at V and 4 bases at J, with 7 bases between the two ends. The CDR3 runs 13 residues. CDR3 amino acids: CASSWGLTGELFF. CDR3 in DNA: TGTGCCAGCAGTTGGGGCCTCACCGGGGAGCTGTTTTTT.

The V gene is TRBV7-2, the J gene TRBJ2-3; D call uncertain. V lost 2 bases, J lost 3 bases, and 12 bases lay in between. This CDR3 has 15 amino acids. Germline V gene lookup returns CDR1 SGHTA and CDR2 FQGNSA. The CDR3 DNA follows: TGTGCCAGCAGCTTATCAACGATCGAGACAGATACGCAGTATTTT. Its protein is CASSLSTIETDTQYF.

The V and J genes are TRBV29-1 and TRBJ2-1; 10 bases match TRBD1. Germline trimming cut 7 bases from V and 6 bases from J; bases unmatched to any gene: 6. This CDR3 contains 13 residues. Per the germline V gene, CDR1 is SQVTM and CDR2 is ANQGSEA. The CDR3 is CSGPGQGSNEQFF. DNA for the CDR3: TGCAGCGGTCCGGGACAGGGGAGCAATGAGCAGTTCTTC.

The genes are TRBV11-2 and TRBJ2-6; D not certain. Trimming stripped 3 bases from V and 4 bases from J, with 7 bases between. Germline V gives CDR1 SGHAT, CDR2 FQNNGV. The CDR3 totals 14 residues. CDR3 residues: CASSFARGANVLTF. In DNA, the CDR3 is TGTGCCAGCAGCTTTGCGCGAGGGGCCAACGTCCTGACTTTC.

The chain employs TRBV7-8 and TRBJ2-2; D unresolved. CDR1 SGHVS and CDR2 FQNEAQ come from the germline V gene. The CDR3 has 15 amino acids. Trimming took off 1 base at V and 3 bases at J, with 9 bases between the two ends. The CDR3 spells CASSLDVRYTGELFF. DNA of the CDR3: TGTGCCAGCAGCTTAGATGTCAGATACACCGGGGAGCTGTTTTTT.

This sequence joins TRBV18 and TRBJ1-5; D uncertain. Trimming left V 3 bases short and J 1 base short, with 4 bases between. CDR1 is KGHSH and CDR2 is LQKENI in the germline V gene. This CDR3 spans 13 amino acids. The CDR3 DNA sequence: TGTGCCAGCTCACCTGGCAGCAATCAGCCCCAGCATTTT. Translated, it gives CASSPGSNQPQHF.

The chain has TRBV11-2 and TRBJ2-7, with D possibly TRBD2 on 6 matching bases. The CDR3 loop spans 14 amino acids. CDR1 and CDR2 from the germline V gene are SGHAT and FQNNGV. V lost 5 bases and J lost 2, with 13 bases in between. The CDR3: CASSPGDSTYEQYF. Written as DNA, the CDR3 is TGTGCCAGCAGCCCGGGGGACTCCACCTACGAGCAGTACTTC.

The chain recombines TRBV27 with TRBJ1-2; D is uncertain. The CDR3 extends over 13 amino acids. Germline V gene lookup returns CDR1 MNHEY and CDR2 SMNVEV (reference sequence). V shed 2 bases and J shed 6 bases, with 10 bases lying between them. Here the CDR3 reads CASSLLGGDGYTF. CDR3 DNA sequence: TGTGCCAGCAGTTTACTCGGCGGGGATGGCTACACCTTC.

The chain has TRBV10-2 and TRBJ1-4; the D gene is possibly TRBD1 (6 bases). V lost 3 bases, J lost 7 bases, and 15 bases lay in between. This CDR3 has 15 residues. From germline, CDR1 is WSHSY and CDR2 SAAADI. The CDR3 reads CASSDRAGVGEKLFF. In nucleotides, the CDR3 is TGCGCCAGCAGTGATCGAGCAGGGGTGGGTGAAAAACTGTTTTTT.

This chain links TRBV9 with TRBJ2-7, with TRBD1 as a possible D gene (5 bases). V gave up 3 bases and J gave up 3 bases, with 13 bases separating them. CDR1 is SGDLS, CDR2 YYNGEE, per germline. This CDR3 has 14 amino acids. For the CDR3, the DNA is TGTGCCAGCAGCGCTCGGACATCCAACTACGAGCAGTACTTC. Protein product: CASSARTSNYEQYF.

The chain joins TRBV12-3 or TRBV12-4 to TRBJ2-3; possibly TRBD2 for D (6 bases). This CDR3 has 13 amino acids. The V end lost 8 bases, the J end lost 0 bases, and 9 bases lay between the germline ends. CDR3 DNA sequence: TGTGCCAGCGGGACTTTTAGCACAGATACGCAGTATTTT. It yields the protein CASGTFSTDTQYF.

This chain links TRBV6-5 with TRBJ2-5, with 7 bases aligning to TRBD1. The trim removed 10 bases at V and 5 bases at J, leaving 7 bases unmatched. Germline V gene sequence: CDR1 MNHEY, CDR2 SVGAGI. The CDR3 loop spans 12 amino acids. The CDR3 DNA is TGTGCCATAGGGACAGCGTGGGAGACCCAGTACTTC. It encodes CAIGTAWETQYF.